These 29 T cell receptor beta chains came from one sample sequenced in a study of blood T cell repertoires in COVID-19. Sequencing was performed with immunoSEQ multiplex PCR; in TCRdb, only in-frame clones are kept and a portion is missing. The sample has around 180,000 clones; roughly 88% are singletons. The sample consisted of peripheral blood. The origin of the receptors is a woman aged 25 to 39 with acute or convalescent COVID-19.

The chain recombines TRBV15 with TRBJ2-5; D perhaps matches TRBD1 (6 bases). V lost 2 bases and J lost 5, with 9 bases in between. Germline V gene lookup returns CDR1 LNHNV and CDR2 YYDKDF (reference sequence). The CDR3 spans 13 residues. The CDR3 coding sequence is TGTGCCACCAGCAGACAGGGGACGGAGACCCAGTACTTC. Protein: CATSRQGTETQYF.

The chain links TRBV20-1 to TRBJ2-5, with D possibly matching TRBD2 (6 bases). Germline values: CDR1 DFQATT, CDR2 SNEGSKA (reference sequence). V was pared by 7 bases and J by 5 bases, with 11 bases between. The CDR3 spans 11 residues. CDR3 nucleotides: TGCAGTGGGGGGGAATGGGAGACCCAGTACTTC. Translation gives CSGGEWETQYF.

The chain carries TRBV10-3 and TRBJ1-2, with no clear D. Germline assignment: CDR1 ENHRY and CDR2 SYGVKD. Trimming took 3 bases from V and 4 from J, leaving 18 bases between them. The CDR3 extends over 16 amino acids. DNA of the CDR3: TGTGCCATCAGTGATACGGGTCGCGCTTGGTCCTATGGCTACACCTTC. Translated, it gives CAISDTGRAWSYGYTF.

This chain uses TRBV7-9 with TRBJ2-1; perhaps TRBD1 as D (5 bases). Deletions cut 5 bases from V and 7 bases from J, with 12 bases between. There are 13 residues in the CDR3. Germline CDR1 and CDR2: SEHNR and FQNEAQ (reference sequence). CDR3 region: CASSTGSMNEQFF. DNA of the CDR3: TGTGCCAGCAGCACAGGTAGTATGAATGAGCAGTTCTTC. The full variable domain, its missing parts supplied by reference TRBV7-9 and TRBJ2-1, is DTGVSQNPRHKITKRGQNVTFRCDPISEHNRLYWYRQTLGQGPEFLTYFQNEAQLEKSRLLSDRFSAERPKGSFSTLEIQRTEQGDSAMYLCASSTGSMNEQFFGPGTRLTVL.

This clone was observed a few times. Additional DNA sequences in this sample encode the identical CDR3. The genes are TRBV9 and TRBJ1-3; 7 nucleotides agree with TRBD1. The CDR3 is 14 residues long. CDR1 and CDR2 from the germline V gene are SGDLS and YYNGEE. The trim removed 3 bases at V and 2 bases at J, leaving 2 bases unmatched. Here the CDR3 reads CASSATGAGNTIYF. The CDR3 DNA reads as TGTGCCAGCAGCGCTACAGGGGCTGGAAACACCATATATTTT.

The chain combines TRBV10-3 with TRBJ2-1; maybe TRBD2 (6 bases). The CDR3 has 15 amino acids. Per germline, CDR1 ENHRY and CDR2 SYGVKD. V shed 8 bases and J shed 4 bases, with 18 bases lying between them. CDR3 nucleotides: TGTGCCATCGGTAGTAGCGGTGGGCTATACAATGAGCAGTTCTTC. This codes for CAIGSSGGLYNEQFF.

This clone is a singleton in its sample. This CDR3 is missing its conserved last phenylalanine or tryptophan, likely due to a read error. Because the CDR3's place on the DNA is in doubt, the DNA is left out and the CDR3 is given as listed by TCRdb. The V and J genes are TRBV4-2 and TRBJ2-6; the table gives TRBD2 as D, unverified against the DNA. Germline V gives CDR1 LGHNA, CDR2 YNFKEQ. The CDR3 length is 8 residues, termini included. CDR3 region: CASSQELM.

This clone has just a few counts. The CDR3 nucleotides are TGTGCCAGCAGCCAAGGCCCCAGGGAGCAGTTCTTC. Its protein is CASSQGPREQFF. V is TRBV7-9 and J is TRBJ2-1; no definite D call. In germline, CDR1 is SEHNR, CDR2 FQNEAQ (reference sequence). The CDR3 is 12 amino acids. V was shortened by 5 bases and J by 10 bases, with 12 bases between the two germline ends.

This chain joins TRBV15 and TRBJ2-7; no clear D. Germline V gives CDR1 LNHNV, CDR2 YYDKDF (reference sequence). Trimming removed 0 bases from V and 6 bases from J, with 9 bases in between. CDR3 size: 13 residues. In nucleotides, the CDR3 is TGTGCCACCAGCAGAGATCTGGTGCGCGAGCAGTACTTC. Translated: CATSRDLVREQYF.

This chain connects TRBV7-2 to TRBJ2-1; 7 nucleotides align to TRBD2. This CDR3 is built from 13 residues. Trimming at V came to 6 bases and at J to 9 bases, leaving 8 bases not matched to a gene. Per germline, CDR1 SGHTA and CDR2 FQGNSA. CDR3 nucleotides: TGTGCCAGCAGACAACCCCCGGGAGGTGAGCAGTTCTTC. Protein: CASRQPPGGEQFF. The full variable domain, rest sourced from reference TRBV7-2 and TRBJ2-1, is GAGVSQSPSNKVTEKGKDVELRCDPISGHTALYWYRQSLGQGLEFLIYFQGNSAPDKSGLPSDRFSAERTGGSVSTLTIQRTQQEDSAVYLCASRQPPGGEQFFGPGTRLTVL.

This sequence joins TRBV29-1 and TRBJ2-1, with D possibly being TRBD2 (5 bases). The CDR3 spans 13 residues. In germline, CDR1 is SQVTM, CDR2 ANQGSEA. The V gene lost 8 bases and the J gene lost 9 bases, with 20 bases spanning the gap. This CDR3 reads CSILVPIRGEQFF. CDR3 DNA sequence: TGCAGCATCCTCGTTCCGATTCGGGGTGAGCAGTTCTTC.

The chain combines TRBV13 with TRBJ2-3; 8 nucleotides line up with TRBD2. Germline CDR1 PRHDT, CDR2 FYEKMQ (reference sequence). J lost 6 bases, V lost 2 bases, and 7 bases had no gene match. The CDR3 extends over 15 amino acids. For the CDR3, the DNA is TGTGCCAGCAGCTTACGCCAGCGGGAGCGGGATACGCAGTATTTT. Translated, it gives CASSLRQRERDTQYF. Full variable domain (outside the CDR3, taken from reference TRBV13 and TRBJ2-3): AAGVIQSPRHLIKEKRETATLKCYPIPRHDTVYWYQQGPGQDPQFLISFYEKMQSDKGSIPDRFSAQQFSDYHSELNMSSLELGDSALYFCASSLRQRERDTQYFGPGTRLTVL.

The rearrangement uses TRBV5-1 and TRBJ2-7, with D hard to call. Trimming left V 0 bases short and J 3 bases short, with 10 bases between. Germline-derived CDR1 and CDR2 are SGHRS and YFSETQ. This CDR3 comprises 14 residues. Written as DNA, the CDR3 is TGCGCCAGCAGCTTGGCCGGTAACCTCTACGAGCAGTACTTC. Its translation is CASSLAGNLYEQYF.

The CDR3 loop reads CASSESRRVTPNQPQHF. The CDR3 bases are TGTGCCAGCAGTGAAAGTCGCCGGGTTACGCCAAATCAGCCCCAGCATTTT. The rearrangement uses TRBV2 and TRBJ1-5; D unresolved. The CDR3 consists of 17 residues. CDR1 and CDR2 (germline): SNHLY, FYNNEI. Deletions cut 2 bases from V and 4 bases from J, with 18 bases between.

Comments on this clone: This CDR3 is also generated by other DNA sequences in the sample. This sequence joins TRBV9 and TRBJ2-1; the D gene is possibly TRBD2 (6 bases). The germline V and J ends were trimmed by 3 bases and 0 bases, with 10 bases remaining between them. The length of the CDR3 is 15 residues. The germline V gene has CDR1 SGDLS and CDR2 YYNGEE. CDR3 in amino acids: CASSAGTGSYNEQFF. In DNA, the CDR3 is TGTGCCAGCAGCGCCGGGACTGGCTCCTACAATGAGCAGTTCTTC.

This clone was counted between two and nine times. The chain uses TRBV18 and TRBJ1-2; D may be TRBD1 (5 bases). The germline V and J ends were trimmed by 3 bases and 4 bases, with 15 bases remaining between them. Germline CDR1 is KGHSH and CDR2 is LQKENI. The CDR3 runs to 15 residues. CDR3 nucleotides: TGTGCCAGCTCACCCGCGGTAGGGGACTTCTATGGCTACACCTTC. Protein: CASSPAVGDFYGYTF.

The chain recombines TRBV9 with TRBJ2-1; D is undetermined. Looked up from germline, CDR1 is SGDLS and CDR2 is YYNGEE. V lost 4 bases and J 7 bases, leaving 9 bases between the germline ends. This CDR3 has 12 amino acids. CDR3 protein: CASSLLGNEQFF. DNA for the CDR3: TGTGCCAGCAGCCTCCTAGGAAATGAGCAGTTCTTC.

The V and J genes are TRBV25-1 and TRBJ2-1; 9 bases map to TRBD2. Germline CDR1 reads MGHDK; CDR2 reads SYGVNS. The length of the CDR3 is 15 residues. V shed 4 bases and J 4 bases; nucleotides not matched to a gene: 5. The CDR3 region is CASSGGLAHYNEQFF. The CDR3 nucleotides read TGTGCCAGCAGTGGTGGACTAGCGCATTACAATGAGCAGTTCTTC.

The chain couples TRBV10-1 to TRBJ2-1, with D maybe TRBD2 (5 bases). V was clipped by 6 bases and J by 1 base, with 16 bases between them. From germline, CDR1 is WNHNN and CDR2 SYGVQD (reference sequence). The CDR3 runs to 16 residues. The CDR3 region has the DNA TGCGCCAGCAGCCCCGAAGGAGGTTGGTCCTACAATGAGCAGTTCTTC. It codes for CASSPEGGWSYNEQFF.

This clone turned up a few times. The chain links TRBV5-1 to TRBJ2-1; 9 bases map to TRBD1. This CDR3 is built from 14 residues. Germline lookup yields CDR1 SGHRS and CDR2 YFSETQ. In nucleotides, the CDR3 is TGCGCAAGCGAAACCGGGACAGGGCACAATGAGCAGTTCTTC. As protein: CASETGTGHNEQFF.

The chain employs TRBV7-2 and TRBJ2-2; D perhaps matches TRBD2 (6 bases). CDR1 is SGHTA and CDR2 is FQGNSA in the germline V gene. The CDR3 spans 14 residues. The V and J ends lost 0 bases and 7 bases respectively, with 9 bases between them. The CDR3: CASSLAGEVGELFF. As DNA, the CDR3 is TGTGCCAGCAGCTTAGCGGGGGAGGTCGGGGAGCTGTTTTTT.

This rearrangement joins TRBV6-5 to TRBJ2-1; D is ambiguous. The ends were cut back, 6 bases at V and 7 bases at J, with 10 bases in the middle. In germline, CDR1 is MNHEY, CDR2 SVGAGI. This CDR3 is 12 amino acids long. The CDR3 loop reads CASRNTLNEQFF. CDR3 in DNA: TGTGCCAGCAGAAACACCCTGAATGAGCAGTTCTTC.

The chain has TRBV9 and TRBJ1-5; the match to TRBD1 covers 7 bases. The CDR3 spans 15 residues. CDR1 SGDLS and CDR2 YYNGEE come from the germline V gene. J was trimmed by 8 bases and V by 4 bases; bases with no gene match: 12. The CDR3 DNA reads as TGTGCCAGCAGCCCCACGGGGACAGCAATAAAGCCCCAGCATTTT. Translated: CASSPTGTAIKPQHF.

The chain is built from TRBV11-3 and TRBJ2-3, with 10 bases matching TRBD2. CDR1 is SGHNT, CDR2 YENEEA, per germline. This CDR3 has 15 residues. The ends lost 3 bases at V and 4 bases at J; junction bases unmatched: 4. The CDR3, as DNA: TGTGCCAGCAGCTTGGTAGCGGGAGGTCCAGATACGCAGTATTTT. Translation: CASSLVAGGPDTQYF.

The chain joins TRBV5-1 to TRBJ2-7, with 10 bases fitting TRBD1. CDR1 is SGHRS and CDR2 is YFSETQ in the germline V gene. The length of the CDR3 is 15 residues. Trimming at V came to 4 bases and at J to 2 bases, leaving 6 bases not matched to a gene. The CDR3 loop reads CASSLTGTGAYEQYF. DNA for the CDR3: TGCGCCAGCAGCCTAACCGGGACAGGGGCCTACGAGCAGTACTTC.

V usage is TRBV7-2 and J usage is TRBJ1-6; a weak D match, TRBD1 (5 bases). The CDR3 runs 14 residues. V was clipped by 4 bases and J by 11 bases, with 15 bases between them. Germline CDR1 is SGHTA and CDR2 is FQGNSA. The CDR3: CASSSGQRVTPLHF. The DNA for the CDR3 is TGTGCCAGCAGCTCCGGACAAAGGGTAACACCCCTCCACTTT.

The chain is built from TRBV6-5 and TRBJ1-1, with D possibly TRBD1 on 6 matching bases. This CDR3 region has 12 residues. Germline CDR1 MNHEY, CDR2 SVGAGI. The V end was cut by 9 bases, the J end by 3 bases, with 11 bases between. CDR3 sequence reads: CASRGADTEAFF. CDR3 bases: TGTGCCAGTCGGGGGGCAGACACTGAAGCTTTCTTT.

J is TRBJ2-1 and V is TRBV27, with TRBD2 matching 8 bases. CDR3 length: 15 amino acids. Germline V lookup: CDR1 MNHEY, CDR2 SMNVEV (reference sequence). Germline trimming cut 7 bases from V and 5 bases from J; bases unmatched to any gene: 10. DNA for the CDR3: TGTGCCAGCAAGTCCAAGCGGGAGCCCAACAATGAGCAGTTCTTC. Protein sequence: CASKSKREPNNEQFF.

The J gene is TRBJ2-7, the V gene TRBV2, with a possible D match to TRBD1 (5 bases). This CDR3 contains 11 residues. V was cut by 7 bases and J by 9 bases, with 13 bases left in between. Germline-derived CDR1 and CDR2 are SNHLY and FYNNEI. CDR3 nucleotides: TGTGCCAGCAAGGTAGAAGGGGCGCAGTACTTC. Translating gives CASKVEGAQYF.